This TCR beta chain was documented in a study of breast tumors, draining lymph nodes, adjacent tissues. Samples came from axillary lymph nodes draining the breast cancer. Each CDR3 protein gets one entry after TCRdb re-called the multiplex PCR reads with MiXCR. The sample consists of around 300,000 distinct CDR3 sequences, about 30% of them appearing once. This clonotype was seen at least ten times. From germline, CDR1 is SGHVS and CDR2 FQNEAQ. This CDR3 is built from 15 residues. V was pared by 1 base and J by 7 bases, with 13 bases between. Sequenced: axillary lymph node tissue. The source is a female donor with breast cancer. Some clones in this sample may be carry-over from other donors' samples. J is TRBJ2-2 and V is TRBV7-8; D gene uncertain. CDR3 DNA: TGTGCCAGCAGCTTAGAGATTAGGGCACGCGGGGAGCTGTTTTTT. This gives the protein CASSLEIRARGELFF.